Listed here is a single T cell receptor beta chain. Its antigen is not known. Molecular barcoding with unique molecular identifiers was used for the TCRbeta library. TCRdb analysed the PCR reads with MiXCR anew, one entry per CDR3 protein. Among 580,000 or so distinct CDR3 sequences listed, roughly 23% were seen once. This entry is derived from a study of T-cell reconstitution after alpha-beta-depleted transplantation in children. Study-wide results and caveats: Some patients owed their high day-60 TCRbeta diversity to surviving recipient T cells and thymic progenitors.

From germline, CDR1 is MNHEY and CDR2 SVGEGT. The CDR3 loop spans 14 amino acids. Trimming removed 7 bases from V and 7 bases from J, with 17 bases in between. This sequence joins TRBV6-2 or TRBV6-3 and TRBJ1-5; D not resolved. The receptor was isolated from a boy in the first two years of life who had a stem cell transplant for acute myeloid leukemia, so the T cells may come from the graft donor. Here the sequenced sample was PBMCs, mostly from graft donor cells, taken 360 days after TCRalphabeta/CD19-depleted stem cell transplant. The CDR3 is CASTRGLGGQPQHF. CDR3 nucleotides: TGTGCCAGCACTCGAGGACTGGGTGGGCAGCCCCAGCATTTT.